This T cell receptor beta chain was captured by sequencing in a study of blood T cell repertoires in COVID-19. Study as a whole: Sites across the United States, Italy and Spain contributed samples from acute and convalescent COVID-19. PBMCs, B-cell-depleted T cells, or T cells provided the cDNA or gDNA that made up the material.

The assay was immunoSEQ multiplex PCR, and TCRdb's table has in-frame clones only and misses some. The data hold 310,000 or so clones, with roughly 90% observed a single time. The sample comprised peripheral blood. The TCR sequence derives from a woman aged 45-65 years who had recovered from COVID-19.

This CDR3 reads CASSYGTGYGYTF. The CDR3 DNA reads TGTGCCAGCAGTTACGGGACAGGCTATGGCTACACCTTC. This chain links TRBV12-3 or TRBV12-4 with TRBJ1-2; 8 nucleotides match TRBD1. The trim removed 4 bases at V and 4 bases at J, leaving 2 bases unmatched. The CDR3 has 13 residues.